The 28 T cell receptor beta chains given below trace back to one sample, sequenced in a study of T cells after posttransplantation cyclophosphamide. Repertoires were generated with immunoSEQ multiplex PCR, while TCRdb's copy carries only in-frame clones and drops some. The table records around 31,000 clones, roughly 91% of them present only once. Cells defined as naive were viable CD3+CD4+ or CD3+CD8+ and CCR7+CD45RA+CD45RO-CD95-CD27+CD28+. Sequencing was carried out using naive CD4+ T cells sorted from blood. These receptors came from a man aged 25 to 40 in good health and a related stem cell transplant donor.

The count of this clone is one. The chain uses TRBV9 and TRBJ2-3; unclear D gene. The CDR3 runs 14 residues. Germline values: CDR1 SGDLS, CDR2 YYNGEE. V gave up 0 bases and J gave up 1 base, with 6 bases separating them. The CDR3 DNA follows: TGTGCCAGCAGCGTAGTTTCAGGCACAGATACGCAGTATTTT. It yields the protein CASSVVSGTDTQYF. The variable domain in full, with the rest retrieved from reference TRBV9 and TRBJ2-3, is DSGVTQTPKHLITATGQRVTLRCSPRSGDLSVYWYQQSLDQGLQFLIQYYNGEERAKGNILERFSAQQFPDLHSELNLSSLELGDSALYFCASSVVSGTDTQYFGPGTRLTVL.

The CDR3 nucleotides read TGTGCCAGTAGTATAGAAGGGACAGGGATTCAGCCCCAGCATTTT. Translating it yields CASSIEGTGIQPQHF. The V call is TRBV19, the J call TRBJ1-5, with 9 nucleotides matching TRBD1. V trimming: 0 bases; J trimming: 6 bases; junction bases outside the gene matches: 3. This CDR3 comprises 15 residues. The germline CDR1 and CDR2 sequences are LNHDA and SQIVND (reference sequence).

Of note for this clone: Germline is not matched at one junction end, which may reflect a read error. The rearrangement joins TRBV7-7 to TRBJ2-5; the match to TRBD1 covers 9 bases. The CDR3 sequence is 14 residues long. Germline lookup yields CDR1 SSHAT and CDR2 FNYEAQ (reference sequence). The CDR3 loop is CASSSDRGQETQYF. The CDR3 nucleotides read TGTGCTAGCAGCTCGGACAGGGGTCAAGAGACCCAGTACTTC.

This clone was observed once. The V gene is TRBV19, the J gene TRBJ1-5; TRBD1 aligns across 9 bases. The CDR3 is 14 amino acids. With V trimmed by 4 bases and J by 7 bases, 5 bases remained unmatched. Germline loops: CDR1 LNHDA, CDR2 SQIVND (reference sequence). CDR3 in amino acids: CASSTGTGQQPQHF. DNA for the CDR3: TGTGCCAGTAGTACTGGGACAGGGCAGCAGCCCCAGCATTTT.

This chain joins TRBV20-1 and TRBJ1-1; no clear D gene. There are 11 residues in the CDR3. Germline assignment: CDR1 DFQATT and CDR2 SNEGSKA (reference sequence). The CDR3 bases are TGCAACTCCGCGGGCGGTCCACGCGCTTTCTTT. It encodes CNSAGGPRAFF.

V and J are TRBV11-1 and TRBJ1-5, with unresolved D. Germline V lookup: CDR1 SGHAT, CDR2 FQDESV (reference sequence). The CDR3 runs to 13 residues. The V gene lost 3 bases and the J gene lost 6 bases, with 9 bases spanning the gap. CDR3: CASSLAGGQPQHF. The CDR3 DNA sequence: TGTGCCAGCAGCTTGGCAGGTGGTCAGCCCCAGCATTTT. The entire variable domain, with the rest obtained from reference TRBV11-1 and TRBJ1-5, is as follows: EAEVAQSPRYKITEKSQAVAFWCDPISGHATLYWYRQILGQGPELLVQFQDESVVDDSQLPKDRFSAERLKGVDSTLKIQPAELGDSAMYLCASSLAGGQPQHFGDGTRLSIL.

CDR3 in amino acids: CASSLLAGQSTGELFF. The CDR3 DNA reads TGCGCCAGCAGCTTGCTGGCGGGACAGAGCACCGGGGAGCTGTTTTTT. The J gene is TRBJ2-2, the V gene TRBV5-1, with D tentatively TRBD1 (7 bases). Germline CDR1 SGHRS, CDR2 YFSETQ. The CDR3 is 16 amino acids. The ends were cut back, 1 base at V and 4 bases at J, with 14 bases in the middle.

The chain carries TRBV10-3 and TRBJ1-4, with 8 positions matching TRBD1. The CDR3 is 16 amino acids. V lost 4 bases to trimming and J lost 7 bases; unmatched junction nucleotides: 11. Germline CDR1 and CDR2: ENHRY and SYGVKD. The CDR3 is CAISAGTGPGGEKLFF. The CDR3 DNA reads as TGTGCCATCAGTGCCGGGACAGGCCCTGGGGGTGAAAAACTGTTTTTT.

The chain recombines TRBV4-2 with TRBJ1-2; D is perhaps TRBD1 (5 bases). V lost 0 bases and J lost 8, with 13 bases in between. This CDR3 is built from 14 residues. Germline CDR1 LGHNA, CDR2 YNFKEQ. CDR3 nucleotides: TGTGCCAGCAGCCAAGATGCCCAGGGTTGGGGCTACACCTTC. It specifies CASSQDAQGWGYTF.

The CDR3 coding sequence is TGTGCCAGCAGCTTGGTGGGACTAGAGGCAGATACGCAGTATTTT. Protein product: CASSLVGLEADTQYF. V is TRBV5-4 and J is TRBJ2-3; 8 positions agree with TRBD2. This CDR3 comprises 15 residues. Germline V gene sequence: CDR1 SGHNT, CDR2 YYREEE (reference sequence). V lost 0 bases to trimming and J lost 4 bases; unmatched junction nucleotides: 4.

The chain couples TRBV5-1 to TRBJ1-1; the D gene is possibly TRBD1 (6 bases). Deletions cut 3 bases from V and 1 base from J, with 16 bases between. The CDR3 consists of 16 residues. Germline CDR1 reads SGHRS; CDR2 reads YFSETQ. The CDR3 DNA is TGCGCCAGCAGCTCTCCAGGTAGGGGGAGGAACACTGAAGCTTTCTTT. Amino acid sequence: CASSSPGRGRNTEAFF.

CDR3 DNA: TGTGCCAGCAGTGGGACAGGCCGCTACGAGCAGTACTTC. Translated: CASSGTGRYEQYF. V is TRBV6-1 and J is TRBJ2-7; TRBD1 agrees at 7 bases. Germline V gene data show CDR1 as MNHNS and CDR2 as SASEGT. The CDR3 is 13 residues long. The ends lost 4 bases at V and 3 bases at J; junction bases unmatched: 3.

The V gene is TRBV4-2, the J gene TRBJ2-7, with 7 bases identical to TRBD2. The length of the CDR3 is 15 residues. J lost 3 bases, V lost 4 bases, and 9 bases had no gene match. The V gene's germline CDR1 is LGHNA and CDR2 YNFKEQ. The CDR3 loop is CASSRGSGTDYEQYF. In DNA form, the CDR3 reads TGTGCCAGCAGCCGAGGGAGCGGGACCGACTACGAGCAGTACTTC.

This chain joins TRBV9 and TRBJ1-2; TRBD1 is a possible D gene (5 bases). V lost 4 bases, J lost 7 bases, and 20 bases lay in between. This CDR3 has 15 residues. Germline V lookup: CDR1 SGDLS, CDR2 YYNGEE. The CDR3 is CASSPSGEGWIGYTF. DNA for the CDR3: TGTGCCAGCAGCCCGAGCGGGGAGGGGTGGATTGGCTACACCTTC.

V usage is TRBV11-1 and J usage is TRBJ1-4; the D gene is possibly TRBD1 (6 bases). V shed 2 bases and J shed 7 bases, with 8 bases lying between them. In germline, CDR1 is SGHAT, CDR2 FQDESV (reference sequence). The CDR3 totals 13 residues. The CDR3 sequence: CASSLSGVEKLFF. Here the CDR3 DNA reads TGTGCCAGCAGCTTATCAGGGGTTGAAAAACTGTTTTTT.

This clone was seen more than once but under ten times. The chain links TRBV2 to TRBJ2-7; tentative D call: TRBD2 (5 bases). The CDR3 contains 13 residues. The ends were cut back, 4 bases at V and 4 bases at J, with 11 bases in the middle. Germline CDR1 reads SNHLY; CDR2 reads FYNNEI. The CDR3 DNA sequence: TGTGCCAGCAGTGGCGGGCAGGTTTACGAGCAGTACTTC. Protein product: CASSGGQVYEQYF.

V and J are TRBV7-3 and TRBJ1-1; 8 bases match TRBD1. The CDR3 totals 14 residues. With V trimmed by 5 bases and J by 1 base, 3 bases remained unmatched. CDR1 is SGHTA and CDR2 is FQGTGA in the germline V gene. The CDR3, as DNA: TGTGCCAGCAGCCGCGACAGGGGGAACACTGAAGCTTTCTTT. As protein: CASSRDRGNTEAFF.

The chain uses TRBV5-6 and TRBJ1-2, with 10 bases lining up with TRBD1. The length of the CDR3 is 16 residues. The V and J ends lost 4 bases and 6 bases, in that order; junction bases with no gene match: 12. Germline CDR1 reads SGHDT; CDR2 reads YYEEEE. The CDR3 DNA sequence: TGTGCCAGCAGCAGTGCCGGGACAGGGGAGGAGAATGGCTACACCTTC. This translates into CASSSAGTGEENGYTF. The full variable domain, rest sourced from reference TRBV5-6 and TRBJ1-2, is DAGVTQSPTHLIKTRGQQVTLRCSPKSGHDTVSWYQQALGQGPQFIFQYYEEEERQRGNFPDRFSGHQFPNYSSELNVNALLLGDSALYLCASSSAGTGEENGYTFGSGTRLTVV.

V usage is TRBV19 and J usage is TRBJ1-5, with D unresolved. Trimming took off 2 bases at V and 2 bases at J, with 4 bases between the two ends. Germline V gene data show CDR1 as LNHDA and CDR2 as SQIVND (reference sequence). The CDR3 is made up of 13 amino acids. Here the CDR3 DNA reads TGTGCCAGTAGTATATCTGGCAATCAGCCCCAGCATTTT. Its protein product is CASSISGNQPQHF.

The chain links TRBV9 to TRBJ2-1; TRBD2 aligns across 12 bases. J gave up 4 bases and V 0 bases, and 5 bases lay outside the gene matches. The CDR3 runs to 17 residues. Germline CDR1 and CDR2: SGDLS and YYNGEE. CDR3 protein: CASSVGGLAGGYNEQFF. The CDR3 DNA reads TGTGCCAGCAGCGTAGGAGGGCTAGCGGGGGGGTACAATGAGCAGTTCTTC.

V gene TRBV5-1 combines with J gene TRBJ1-5; 8 nucleotides agree with TRBD1. CDR3 length: 16 amino acids. V lost 0 bases, J lost 2 bases, and 4 bases stayed unmatched. Germline V gives CDR1 SGHRS, CDR2 YFSETQ. The CDR3 spells CASSLDGQGGNQPQHF. CDR3 in DNA: TGCGCCAGCAGCTTGGATGGACAGGGAGGCAATCAGCCCCAGCATTTT.

This sequence joins TRBV5-1 and TRBJ1-1; TRBD1 matches at 9 bases. V was clipped by 4 bases and J by 7 bases; unmatched bases: 11. Germline values: CDR1 SGHRS, CDR2 YFSETQ. The CDR3 consists of 15 residues. CDR3 in amino acids: CASSTRQGGLIEAFF. The CDR3 DNA follows: TGCGCCAGCAGCACCAGACAGGGGGGCCTAATTGAAGCTTTCTTT.

The genes are TRBV29-1 and TRBJ1-1; D ambiguous. The V gene lost 2 bases and the J gene lost 5 bases, with 6 bases spanning the gap. The V gene's germline CDR1 is SQVTM and CDR2 ANQGSEA. The length of the CDR3 is 11 residues. This CDR3 reads CSVETNTEAFF. CDR3 nucleotide sequence: TGCAGCGTTGAAACAAATACTGAAGCTTTCTTT.

The chain employs TRBV9 and TRBJ2-2; TRBD2 matches 8 bases. Looked up from germline, CDR1 is SGDLS and CDR2 is YYNGEE. V was pared by 2 bases and J by 7 bases, with 7 bases of the junction left unmatched. The CDR3 is 15 residues long. The CDR3 bases are TGTGCCAGCAGCGTGGCGGGGGGTCCTGGCGGGGAGCTGTTTTTT. As protein: CASSVAGGPGGELFF.

CDR3 sequence reads: CASSAAAGPVGEQYF. The DNA of the CDR3 is TGTGCCAGCAGTGCCGCCGCAGGGCCGGTCGGCGAGCAGTACTTC. The gene calls are TRBV6-1 and TRBJ2-7; D perhaps matches TRBD1 (5 bases). Germline CDR1 reads MNHNS; CDR2 reads SASEGT. V lost 4 bases to trimming and J lost 6 bases, with 19 bases between them. The CDR3 runs 15 residues.

This chain uses TRBV6-1 with TRBJ2-1; 8 bases fit TRBD1. The CDR3 consists of 16 residues. The junction had 5 bases not matched to a gene; V was cut back by 4 bases and J by 0 bases. Germline assignment: CDR1 MNHNS and CDR2 SASEGT. In nucleotides, the CDR3 is TGTGCCAGCAGTGTTCGGACAGGGAGCTCCTACAATGAGCAGTTCTTC. Translation: CASSVRTGSSYNEQFF.

The V gene is TRBV7-8, the J gene TRBJ2-5; the match to TRBD1 covers 12 bases. Germline-derived CDR1 and CDR2 are SGHVS and FQNEAQ. The CDR3 is made up of 15 amino acids. After removal of 7 bases from V and 4 bases from J, the junction contained 7 bases not matched to a gene. CDR3 region: CASNPGQGAGETQYF. Written as DNA, the CDR3 is TGTGCCAGCAACCCGGGACAGGGGGCTGGAGAGACCCAGTACTTC.

This clone was observed once. The rearrangement joins TRBV10-3 to TRBJ2-3; 7 bases match TRBD1. Germline trimming cut 0 bases from V and 0 bases from J; bases unmatched to any gene: 3. The CDR3 covers 16 residues. Germline-derived CDR1 and CDR2 are ENHRY and SYGVKD. CDR3 sequence reads: CAISESTGQSTDTQYF. The CDR3 DNA follows: TGTGCCATCAGTGAGTCGACGGGACAGAGCACAGATACGCAGTATTTT.